Shown below are 13 T cell receptor beta chains from a single sample sequenced in a study of OX40 agonist ivuxolimab in advanced cancers. The method was immunoSEQ multiplex PCR; TCRdb's version includes in-frame clones alone and lacks a portion of them. Here the sample spans about 77,000 clones, approximately 90% being singletons. The source was CD4+ or CD8+ T cells sorted from blood, collected in a trial of the OX40 agonist ivuxolimab. The receptor set was obtained from an adult with an advanced solid tumor such as melanoma, head and neck, liver or kidney cancer.

The rearrangement uses TRBV5-1 and TRBJ1-2; no clear D gene. The germline CDR1 and CDR2 sequences are SGHRS and YFSETQ. Between the trimmed V and J ends, which lost 3 bases and 6 bases, there was a span of 12 bases. This CDR3 region has 13 residues. CDR3: CASSSGLDNGYTF. CDR3 coding DNA: TGCGCCAGCAGCTCCGGGCTCGACAATGGCTACACCTTC. Filled out from reference TRBV5-1 and TRBJ1-2, the complete variable domain reads KAGVTQTPRYLIKTRGQQVTLSCSPISGHRSVSWYQQTPGQGLQFLFEYFSETQRNKGNFPGRFSGRQFSNSRSEMNVSTLELGDSALYLCASSSGLDNGYTFGSGTRLTVV.

The chain employs TRBV4-1 and TRBJ2-3; the match to TRBD1 covers 7 bases. CDR3 length equals 15 residues. V lost 2 bases to trimming and J lost 1 base; unmatched junction nucleotides: 3. Germline CDR1 and CDR2: MGHRA and YSYEKL. Written as DNA, the CDR3 is TGCGCCAGCAGCCAAACAGGGGTCGGCACAGATACGCAGTATTTT. It yields the protein CASSQTGVGTDTQYF.

This sequence joins TRBV6-5 and TRBJ1-1, with D perhaps matching TRBD1 (5 bases). The germline V gene has CDR1 MNHEY and CDR2 SVGAGI. V was cut by 4 bases and J by 4 bases, with 16 bases left in between. The CDR3 sequence is 15 residues long. Here the CDR3 DNA reads TGTGCCAGCAGTTCACCCCAGGGTGGGTCCACTGAAGCTTTCTTT. It is translated as CASSSPQGGSTEAFF.

The rearrangement uses TRBV10-3 and TRBJ2-1; 8 nucleotides agree with TRBD2. The J segment lost 6 bases and the V segment lost 4 bases, leaving 5 bases of the junction unmatched. The length of the CDR3 is 14 residues. Germline CDR1 is ENHRY and CDR2 is SYGVKD. The CDR3 DNA reads as TGTGCCATCAGTGCAGCGGGGGCCCCCAATGAGCAGTTCTTC. This encodes CAISAAGAPNEQFF.

V usage is TRBV28 and J usage is TRBJ1-1, with D unclear. The V end lost 6 bases, the J end lost 1 base, and 18 bases lay between the germline ends. The CDR3 is 16 amino acids. The germline V gene encodes CDR1 MDHEN and CDR2 SYDVKM. In DNA, the CDR3 is TGTGCCAGCAGAACGGCCTCCAAGGGCTGGAACACTGAAGCTTTCTTT. Protein product: CASRTASKGWNTEAFF. The variable domain in full, completed from reference TRBV28 and TRBJ1-1, reads DVKVTQSSRYLVKRTGEKVFLECVQDMDHENMFWYRQDPGLGLRLIYFSYDVKMKEKGDIPEGYSVSREKKERFSLILESASTNQTSMYLCASRTASKGWNTEAFFGQGTRLTVV.

J is TRBJ2-7 and V is TRBV27; no reliable D call. Germline V CDR1 and CDR2: MNHEY, SMNVEV (reference sequence). The ends were cut back, 5 bases at V and 0 bases at J, with 8 bases in the middle. The CDR3 totals 13 residues. The CDR3 region has the DNA TGTGCCAGCAGTCCTATAATCTCCTACGAGCAGTACTTC. Translating gives CASSPIISYEQYF.

The chain carries TRBV7-2 and TRBJ2-4; TRBD2 matches at 15 bases. CDR1 SGHTA and CDR2 FQGNSA come from the germline V gene. The CDR3 sequence is 15 residues long. Trimming at V came to 5 bases and at J to 11 bases, leaving 7 bases not matched to a gene. The CDR3 nucleotides are TGTGCCAGCAGCGCCCGGACTAGCGGGAGGGCTTTTCAGTACTTC. Encoded protein: CASSARTSGRAFQYF.

This clone was recorded once. Mismatch with germline at one junction end may stem from a read error. This CDR3 is also generated by other DNA sequences in the sample. The chain carries TRBV20-1 and TRBJ2-1; D remains ambiguous. The CDR3 sequence is 10 residues long. Germline-derived CDR1 and CDR2 are DFQATT and SNEGSKA (reference sequence). CDR3 sequence: CSAIYNEQFF. The CDR3, as DNA: TGTAGTGCAATTTACAATGAGCAGTTCTTC.

The rearrangement uses TRBV7-8 and TRBJ1-1, with a possible D match to TRBD1 (5 bases). Germline V gene data show CDR1 as SGHVS and CDR2 as FQNEAQ. The CDR3 extends over 14 amino acids. Trimming stripped 2 bases from V and 1 base from J, with 8 bases between. CDR3: CASSLPGQNTEAFF. The DNA for the CDR3 is TGTGCCAGCAGCTTACCCGGACAGAACACTGAAGCTTTCTTT.

J is TRBJ2-1 and V is TRBV28; tentatively, D is TRBD1 (5 bases). The CDR3 extends over 16 amino acids. V was pared by 1 base and J by 0 bases, with 10 bases between. CDR1 MDHEN and CDR2 SYDVKM come from the germline V gene. The CDR3 region has the DNA TGTGCCAGCAGTTTATTTGGTGACAGCTCCTACAATGAGCAGTTCTTC. Its translation is CASSLFGDSSYNEQFF. Complete variable domain (other parts from reference TRBV28 and TRBJ2-1): DVKVTQSSRYLVKRTGEKVFLECVQDMDHENMFWYRQDPGLGLRLIYFSYDVKMKEKGDIPEGYSVSREKKERFSLILESASTNQTSMYLCASSLFGDSSYNEQFFGPGTRLTVL.

The chain recombines TRBV2 with TRBJ2-5, with D possibly TRBD2 on 6 matching bases. Germline loops: CDR1 SNHLY, CDR2 FYNNEI. The germline V and J ends were trimmed by 5 bases and 0 bases, with 13 bases remaining between them. The CDR3 loop spans 15 amino acids. The CDR3, as DNA: TGTGCCAGCAGTAGAAACTCGGGAGACCAAGAGACCCAGTACTTC. This translates into CASSRNSGDQETQYF. The full variable domain, with the rest looked up from reference TRBV2 and TRBJ2-5, is EPEVTQTPSHQVTQMGQEVILRCVPISNHLYFYWYRQILGQKVEFLVSFYNNEISEKSEIFDDQFSVERPDGSNFTLKIRSTKLEDSAMYFCASSRNSGDQETQYFGPGTRLLVL.

V and J are TRBV5-1 and TRBJ2-2; D is uncertain. V shed 5 bases and J shed 6 bases, with 14 bases lying between them. The CDR3 totals 14 residues. The germline V gene encodes CDR1 SGHRS and CDR2 YFSETQ. The CDR3 is CASRVDTSSGELFF. The CDR3 DNA reads as TGCGCCAGCAGAGTGGATACGTCGTCCGGGGAGCTGTTTTTT. Using reference TRBV5-1 and TRBJ2-2 for the parts outside the CDR3, the full variable domain is KAGVTQTPRYLIKTRGQQVTLSCSPISGHRSVSWYQQTPGQGLQFLFEYFSETQRNKGNFPGRFSGRQFSNSRSEMNVSTLELGDSALYLCASRVDTSSGELFFGEGSRLTVL.

V gene TRBV5-4 combines with J gene TRBJ1-4; D possibly corresponds to TRBD1 (5 bases). From germline, CDR1 is SGHNT and CDR2 YYREEE (reference sequence). The V gene lost 2 bases and the J gene lost 7 bases, with 12 bases spanning the gap. This CDR3 is 14 amino acids long. CDR3 in amino acids: CASSFQGWSEKLFF. Here the CDR3 DNA reads TGTGCCAGCAGCTTCCAGGGCTGGAGTGAAAAACTGTTTTTT.